This TCR beta chain was recovered during a study of vaccination and CD4 T cells after COVID-19. By share, this clonotype ranks as medium-sized. Its antigen is unknown. Trimming removed 5 bases from V and 4 bases from J, with 12 bases in between. This CDR3 has 13 amino acids. CDR1 and CDR2 (germline): SSHAT, FNYEAQ (reference sequence). At the Johns Hopkins FTIC core, DNA taken from cultured CD4+ T cells was sequenced by way of the Oncomine TCR Beta short-read assay. One entry per CDR3 protein, called by TCRdb with MiXCR from the PCR reads. This sample has some 15,000 distinct CDR3 sequences; approximately 79% occur once, and the top ten carry 20% to 25%. Treatment here: roughly 10-day PBMC culture with coronavirus spike peptide pools or control peptides (ViraFEST assay).

This receptor was obtained from a human donor who had recovered from COVID-19. V is TRBV7-7 and J is TRBJ2-7; D is ambiguous. The sequenced material came from CD4+ T cells from blood, cultured in vitro. The CDR3 protein is CASSTQLGYEQYF. The DNA of the CDR3 is TGTGCCAGCAGCACACAGCTGGGTTACGAGCAGTACTTC.